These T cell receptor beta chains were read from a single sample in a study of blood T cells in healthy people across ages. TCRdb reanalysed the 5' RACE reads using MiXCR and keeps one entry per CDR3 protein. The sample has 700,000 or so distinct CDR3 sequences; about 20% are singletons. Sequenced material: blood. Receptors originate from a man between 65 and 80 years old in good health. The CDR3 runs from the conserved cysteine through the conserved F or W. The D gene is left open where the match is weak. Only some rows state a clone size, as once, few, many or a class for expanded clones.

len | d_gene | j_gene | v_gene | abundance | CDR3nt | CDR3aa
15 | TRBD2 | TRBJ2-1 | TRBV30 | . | TGTGCCTGGAACACCGGGACTAGCGGAGGGGATGAGCAGTTCTTC | CAWNTGTSGGDEQFF
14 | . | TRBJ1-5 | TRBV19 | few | TGTGCCAGTAGTATAGATGCTAGCAATCAGCCCCAGCATTTT | CASSIDASNQPQHF
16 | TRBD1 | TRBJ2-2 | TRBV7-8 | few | TGTGCCAGCAGCTTCGGTACAGGGGTTAACACCGGGGAGCTGTTTTTT | CASSFGTGVNTGELFF
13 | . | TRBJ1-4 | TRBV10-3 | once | TGTGCCATCAGGGGCAGACCTAATGAAAAACTGTTTTTT | CAIRGRPNEKLFF
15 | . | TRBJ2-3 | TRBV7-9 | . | TGTGCCAGCAGCTTCGCAGGTTACGCACAGCCATGGGCGTATTTT | CASSFAGYAQPWAYF
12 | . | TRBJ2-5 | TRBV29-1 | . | TGCAGCGTTGAGGAGATAAAAGAGACCCAGTACTTC | CSVEEIKETQYF
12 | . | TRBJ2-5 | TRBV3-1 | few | TGTGCCAGCAGCCACGCCCCGGGGACCCAGTACTTC | CASSHAPGTQYF
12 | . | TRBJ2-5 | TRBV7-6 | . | TGTGCCAGCGCCAGGGTCGGGGAGACCCAGTACTTC | CASARVGETQYF
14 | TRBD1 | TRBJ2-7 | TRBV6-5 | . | TGTGCCAGTTCTACCGGGACAGGGGGCTATGAGCAGTACTTC | CASSTGTGGYEQYF
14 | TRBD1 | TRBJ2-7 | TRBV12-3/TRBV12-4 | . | TGTGCCAGCAGACGGGACAGGAACTCCTACGAGCAGTACTTC | CASRRDRNSYEQYF
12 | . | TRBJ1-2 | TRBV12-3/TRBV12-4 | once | TGTGCCAGCAGTCAACAAAGATGGGGCTACACCTTC | CASSQQRWGYTF
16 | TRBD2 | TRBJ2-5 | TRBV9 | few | TGTGCCAGCAGCGTAGATAGACTAGCGGTTACGAAGACCCAGTACTTC | CASSVDRLAVTKTQYF
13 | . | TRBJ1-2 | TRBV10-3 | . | TGTGCCACAACGACAGATACGGACTATGGCTACACCTTC | CATTTDTDYGYTF
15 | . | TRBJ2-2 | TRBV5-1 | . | TGCGCCAGCAGCTTGGTTCGAGGAGCGACCGGGGAGCTGTTTTTT | CASSLVRGATGELFF
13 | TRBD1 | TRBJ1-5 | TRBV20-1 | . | TGCAGTGCCCAAGGACAGGGGAATCAGCCCCAGCATTTT | CSAQGQGNQPQHF
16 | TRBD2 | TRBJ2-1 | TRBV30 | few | TGTGCCTGGAGCCTCCCCGGGACTAGGGCGGGTAGGAAGCAGTTCTTC | CAWSLPGTRAGRKQFF
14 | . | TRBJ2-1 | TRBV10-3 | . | TGTGCCATCAGTGAGTCGCAGAGCTACAATGAGCAGTTCTTC | CAISESQSYNEQFF
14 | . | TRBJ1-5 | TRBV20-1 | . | TGCAGTGCTCCGGGAAGGACAGACAATCAGCCCCAGCATTTT | CSAPGRTDNQPQHF
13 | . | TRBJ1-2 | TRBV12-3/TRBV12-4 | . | TGTGCCAGCAGTTTTCGACTACTACATGGCTACACCTTC | CASSFRLLHGYTF
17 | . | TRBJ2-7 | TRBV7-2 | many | TGTGCCAGCAGCTTAGAGATTAGTCGGTACAGGGGGGGCGAGCAGTACTTC | CASSLEISRYRGGEQYF
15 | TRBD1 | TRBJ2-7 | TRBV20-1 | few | TGCAGTGCCTTAAACCCGGGACAGGCTATCTACGAGCAGTACTTC | CSALNPGQAIYEQYF
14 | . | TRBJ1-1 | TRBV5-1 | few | TGCGCCAGCAGCTTGGAGTTCGCGAACACTGAAGCTTTCTTT | CASSLEFANTEAFF
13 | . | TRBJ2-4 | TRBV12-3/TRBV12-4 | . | TGTGCCAGCAGTTTAGCGCTGGGTAACATTCAGTACTTC | CASSLALGNIQYF
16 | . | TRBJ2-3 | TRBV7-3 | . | TGTGCCAGCAGCTTACAGGGAGACCCTAGCACAGATACGCAGTATTTT | CASSLQGDPSTDTQYF
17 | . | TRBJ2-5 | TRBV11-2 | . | TGTGCCAGCAGCTTAGTAAGAGACTCGAGGTACCAAGAGACCCAGTACTTC | CASSLVRDSRYQETQYF
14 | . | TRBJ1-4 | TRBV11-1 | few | TGTGCCAGCAGCTTACAACCCAGTGGTGAAAAACTGTTTTTT | CASSLQPSGEKLFF
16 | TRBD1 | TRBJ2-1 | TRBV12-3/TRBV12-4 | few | TGTGCCAGCAGTGGCGGGACAGGGCGGGTACGCAATGAGCAGTTCTTC | CASSGGTGRVRNEQFF
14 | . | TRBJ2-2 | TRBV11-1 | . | TGTGCCAGCAGCTACCCGGGGGACACCGGGGAGCTGTTTTTT | CASSYPGDTGELFF
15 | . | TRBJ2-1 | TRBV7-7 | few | TGTGCCAGCAGCTTAGGGCTAGCGTTGAGGAATGAGCAGTTCTTC | CASSLGLALRNEQFF
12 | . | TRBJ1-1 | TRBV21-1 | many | TGTGCCAGCAGCAAAGACCCGGGGAGAGCTTTCTTT | CASSKDPGRAFF
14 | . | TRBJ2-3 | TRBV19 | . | TGTGCCAGTAGTTTTACTGAACCTCCAGATACGCAGTATTTT | CASSFTEPPDTQYF
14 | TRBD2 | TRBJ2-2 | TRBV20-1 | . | TGCGGTGCTAGTGTTAGCGGGGGGACCGGGGAGCTGTTTTTT | CGASVSGGTGELFF